This T cell receptor (beta chain) derives from a study of blood T cell repertoires in COVID-19. Seattle's cohort entered during active infection and was followed longitudinally. This CDR3 spans 14 amino acids. Trimming left V 9 bases short and J 5 bases short, with 19 bases between. Per germline, CDR1 SGHRS and CDR2 YFSETQ. TCRdb's copy holds only in-frame clones and misses some; the assay was immunoSEQ multiplex PCR. Among roughly 210,000 clones listed, 80% to 85% were seen once. The sample consisted of peripheral blood. The clonotype was recovered from a woman older than 75 with COVID-19, enrolled during active disease. This chain links TRBV5-1 with TRBJ2-3; D might be TRBD1 (6 bases). In DNA form, the CDR3 reads TGCGCCACCGGTACAGGGTGGGCTGAAGATACGCAGTATTTT. Translation: CATGTGWAEDTQYF.